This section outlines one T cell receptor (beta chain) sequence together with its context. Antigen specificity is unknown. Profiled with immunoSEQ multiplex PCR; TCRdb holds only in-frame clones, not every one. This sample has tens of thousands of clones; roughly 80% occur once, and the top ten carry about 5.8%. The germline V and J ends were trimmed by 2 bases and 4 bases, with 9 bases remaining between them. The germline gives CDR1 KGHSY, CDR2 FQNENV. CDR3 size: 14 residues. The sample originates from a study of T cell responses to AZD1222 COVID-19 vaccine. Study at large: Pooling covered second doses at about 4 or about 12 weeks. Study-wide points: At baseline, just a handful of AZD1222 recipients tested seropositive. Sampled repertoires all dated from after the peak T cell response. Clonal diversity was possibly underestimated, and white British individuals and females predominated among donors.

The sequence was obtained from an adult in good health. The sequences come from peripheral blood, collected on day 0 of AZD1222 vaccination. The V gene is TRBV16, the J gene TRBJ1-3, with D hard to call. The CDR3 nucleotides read TGTGCCAGCAGCCAACAATTTGAGGGAAACACCATATATTTT. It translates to CASSQQFEGNTIYF.